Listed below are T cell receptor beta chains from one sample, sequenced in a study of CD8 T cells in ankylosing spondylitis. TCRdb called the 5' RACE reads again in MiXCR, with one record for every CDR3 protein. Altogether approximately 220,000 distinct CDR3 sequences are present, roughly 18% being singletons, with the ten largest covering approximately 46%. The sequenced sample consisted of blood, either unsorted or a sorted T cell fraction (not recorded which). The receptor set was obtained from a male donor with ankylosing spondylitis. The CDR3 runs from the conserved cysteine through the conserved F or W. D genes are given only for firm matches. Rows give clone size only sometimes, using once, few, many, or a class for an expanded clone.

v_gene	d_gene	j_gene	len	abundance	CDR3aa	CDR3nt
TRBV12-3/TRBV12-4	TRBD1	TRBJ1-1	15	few	CASMEQGKMNTEAFF	TGTGCCAGCATGGAACAGGGGAAAATGAACACTGAAGCTTTCTTT
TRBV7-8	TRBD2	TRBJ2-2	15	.	CASSSLADYTGELFF	TGTGCCAGCAGCTCCCTAGCGGACTACACCGGGGAGCTGTTTTTT
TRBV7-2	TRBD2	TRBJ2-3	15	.	CASSLVSGSTDTQYF	TGTGCCAGCAGCTTAGTTAGCGGGAGCACAGATACGCAGTATTTT
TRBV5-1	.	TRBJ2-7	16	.	CASSLEEGSGPNEQYF	TGCGCCAGCAGCTTGGAAGAGGGGTCAGGGCCCAACGAGCAGTACTTC
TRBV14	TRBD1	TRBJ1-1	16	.	CASSQSGQDWNTEAFF	TGTGCCAGCAGCCAGTCCGGACAGGACTGGAACACTGAAGCTTTCTTT
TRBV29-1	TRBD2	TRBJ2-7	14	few	CSVVGLAGDYEQYF	TGCAGCGTAGTTGGCCTAGCGGGAGACTACGAGCAGTACTTC
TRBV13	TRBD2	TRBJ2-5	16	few	CASSSPGLAGGETQYF	TGTGCCAGCAGCTCTCCGGGACTAGCGGGAGGCGAGACCCAGTACTTC
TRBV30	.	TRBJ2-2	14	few	CAWSGKGFTGELFF	TGTGCCTGGAGTGGGAAAGGGTTCACCGGGGAGCTGTTTTTT
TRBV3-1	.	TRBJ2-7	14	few	CASSQVWGPYEQYF	TGTGCCAGCAGCCAAGTCTGGGGTCCCTACGAGCAGTACTTC
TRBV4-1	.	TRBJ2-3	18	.	CASSQGGLGHTSTDTQYF	TGCGCCAGCAGCCAAGGGGGGCTCGGACATACCAGCACAGATACGCAGTATTTT
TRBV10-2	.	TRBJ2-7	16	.	CASSESGGGAHYEQYF	TGCGCCAGCAGTGAGTCAGGGGGAGGAGCCCACTACGAGCAGTACTTC
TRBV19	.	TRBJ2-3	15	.	CASSETSWIGDTQYF	TGTGCCAGTAGCGAAACTAGCTGGATTGGGGATACGCAGTATTTT
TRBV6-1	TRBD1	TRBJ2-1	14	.	CASSEADRGYEQFF	TGTGCCAGCAGTGAAGCCGACAGGGGGTATGAGCAGTTCTTC
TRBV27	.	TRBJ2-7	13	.	CASSLWRGSEQYF	TGTGCCAGCAGTTTATGGAGGGGGAGCGAGCAGTACTTC
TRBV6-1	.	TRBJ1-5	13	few	CASGLGANQPQHF	TGTGCCAGCGGGCTGGGGGCTAATCAGCCCCAGCATTTT
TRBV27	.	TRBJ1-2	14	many	CASSLVGGSYGYTF	TGTGCCAGCAGTTTAGTTGGGGGAAGCTATGGCTACACCTTC
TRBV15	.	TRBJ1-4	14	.	CATSPGDMPEKLFF	TGTGCCACCAGCCCAGGAGACATGCCCGAAAAACTGTTTTTT
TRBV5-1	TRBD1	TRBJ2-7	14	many	CASSLTTGTYEQYF	TGCGCCAGCAGCTTGACGACAGGGACCTACGAGCAGTACTTC
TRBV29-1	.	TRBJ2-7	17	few	CSVEGLVRKPGRPEQYF	TGCAGCGTTGAAGGACTAGTTCGTAAACCGGGGAGGCCCGAGCAGTACTTC
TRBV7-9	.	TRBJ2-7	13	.	CASSGDPTYEQYF	TGTGCCAGCAGCGGGGATCCAACCTACGAGCAGTACTTC
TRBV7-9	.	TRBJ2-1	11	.	CATRGGNEQFF	TGTGCCACCCGAGGGGGCAATGAGCAGTTCTTC
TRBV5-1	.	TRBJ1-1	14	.	CATSQGPGRTEAFF	TGCGCCACCAGTCAGGGACCAGGGAGAACTGAAGCTTTCTTT